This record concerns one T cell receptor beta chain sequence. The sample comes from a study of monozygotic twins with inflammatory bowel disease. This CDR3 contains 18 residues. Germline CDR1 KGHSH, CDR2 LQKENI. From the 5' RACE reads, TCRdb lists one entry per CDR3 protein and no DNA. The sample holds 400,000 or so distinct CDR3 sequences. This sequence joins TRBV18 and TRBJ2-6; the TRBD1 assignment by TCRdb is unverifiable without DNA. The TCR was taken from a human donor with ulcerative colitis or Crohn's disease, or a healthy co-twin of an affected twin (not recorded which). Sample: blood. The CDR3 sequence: CASSPQSQGHSGANVLTF.